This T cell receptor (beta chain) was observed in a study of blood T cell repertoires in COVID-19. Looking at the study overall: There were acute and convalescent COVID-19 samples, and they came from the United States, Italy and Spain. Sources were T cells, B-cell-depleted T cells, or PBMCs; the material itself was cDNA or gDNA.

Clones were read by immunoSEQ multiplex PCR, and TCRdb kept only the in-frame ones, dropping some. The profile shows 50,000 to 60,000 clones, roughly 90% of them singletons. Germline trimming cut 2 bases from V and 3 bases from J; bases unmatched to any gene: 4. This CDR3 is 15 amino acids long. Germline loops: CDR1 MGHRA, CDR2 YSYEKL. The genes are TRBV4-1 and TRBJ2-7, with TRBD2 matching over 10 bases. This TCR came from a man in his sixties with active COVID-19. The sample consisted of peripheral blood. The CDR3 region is CASSQMTSGFYEQYF. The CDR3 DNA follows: TGCGCCAGCAGCCAAATGACTAGCGGGTTCTACGAGCAGTACTTC.